The text below deals with one TCR beta chain. No antigen is known for it. The sample holds other DNA sequences that translate to the same CDR3. The sample is drawn from a study of cytomegalovirus exposure and HLA in healthy donors. The study's findings and limits: Cytomegalovirus-associated status was assigned to about 170 TCR beta chains. Reports state that TCR beta sequences accurately predicted most subjects' HLA-A and HLA-B alleles. In a later analysis, a genetic analysis reported fewer productive-TCR N-insertions in an Asian-associated ancestry cluster than the cohort average.

The PCR was carried out with 60 Vbeta primers and 13 Jbeta primers. The protocol was immunoSEQ multiplex PCR, while the TCRdb copy is restricted to in-frame clones and leaves out a portion. The sample contains over 200,000 clones, about three quarters of which appear only once. Trimming removed 3 bases from V and 2 bases from J; junction bases left unmatched: 1. The CDR3 is 14 residues long. Germline CDR1 and CDR2: MNHEY and SMNVEV (reference sequence). The source of this sequence is a male donor in good health and CMV-seronegative. The sequenced sample consisted of PBMCs. The genes are TRBV27 and TRBJ1-5, with 7 positions matching TRBD1. The chain's CDR3 is CASSLQGGNQPQHF. The CDR3 bases are TGTGCCAGCAGTTTGCAGGGGGGCAATCAGCCCCAGCATTTT.